This paragraph reports one T cell receptor (beta chain). The V and J ends lost 5 bases and 4 bases respectively, with 16 bases between them. The germline V gene has CDR1 LNHNV and CDR2 YYDKDF (reference sequence). This CDR3 region has 15 residues. This sample stems from a study of CD8+ T cells in alopecia areata. Sample treatment: oral pan-JAK inhibitor, 5-10 mg twice daily. cDNA prepared by RNA extraction and subsequent reverse transcription served as the template for sequencing. The table came from immunoSEQ multiplex PCR; TCRdb's copy has only in-frame clones and leaves some out. The sample consists of about 210,000 clones, about 64% of them appearing once.

This receptor was obtained from a human donor with alopecia areata. The sequences come from CD4+ T cells sorted from blood, collected at week 4, from a patient treated with tofacitinib. The chain couples TRBV15 to TRBJ2-3, with D perhaps TRBD1 or TRBD2 (6 bases each). The CDR3 spells CATSSGGYRADTQYF. The DNA for the CDR3 is TGTGCCACCAGCTCCGGGGGCTACAGGGCAGATACGCAGTATTTT.